This T cell receptor beta chain appears in the sequencing data of a study of cytomegalovirus exposure and HLA in healthy donors. Clones were read by immunoSEQ multiplex PCR, and TCRdb kept only the in-frame ones, dropping some. The sample lists 150,000 or so clones; approximately 86% were seen once. Study-level points and caveats: Cytomegalovirus status was reportedly diagnosed by the classifier with high sensitivity and specificity.

The CDR3 has 15 amino acids. Germline-derived CDR1 and CDR2 are SGHTA and FQGNSA. Trimming removed 5 bases from V and 4 bases from J, with 17 bases in between. Of note for this clone: Its matching antigen is unknown.

This clonotype was sampled from a man in his late teens or twenties in good health and CMV-seropositive. This chain links TRBV7-2 with TRBJ1-2; D is unresolved. The sample was PBMCs. The CDR3, as DNA: TGTGCCAGCAGCCGGCTGGTAGACGGGGTCTATGGCTACACCTTC. Translated, it gives CASSRLVDGVYGYTF.